The 23 T cell receptor beta chains below all came from one sample that was sequenced in a study of T cell repertoires in cytomegalovirus infection. MiXCR, applied by TCRdb to the reads, yields one record per CDR3 protein. This sample carries about 570,000 distinct CDR3 sequences, 40% of them seen once, and the ten largest clones take over 45%. No cognate antigen is known for these TCRs. Sequences were derived from cultured PBMCs, sampled from culture after CMV antigen stimulation. The receptors shown here come from a human donor in good health (CMV status not recorded). Some clones in this sample may be carry-over from other donors' samples.

The chain combines TRBV15 with TRBJ2-7; D is unresolved. The V gene lost 0 bases and the J gene lost 6 bases, with 12 bases spanning the gap. The CDR3 length is 14 residues. The V gene's germline CDR1 is LNHNV and CDR2 YYDKDF (reference sequence). CDR3 loop: CATSRDHYGREQYF. CDR3 sequence (DNA): TGTGCCACCAGCAGAGATCACTACGGCCGCGAGCAGTACTTC.

V usage is TRBV20-1 and J usage is TRBJ1-5; TRBD1 agrees at 8 bases. The CDR3 loop spans 12 amino acids. CDR1 and CDR2 (germline): DFQATT, SNEGSKA (reference sequence). J gave up 6 bases and V 5 bases, and 3 bases lay outside the gene matches. CDR3: CSAQDRAQPQHF. The CDR3 DNA reads as TGCAGTGCTCAGGACAGGGCTCAGCCCCAGCATTTT.

This clonotype was picked up a small number of times. The chain uses TRBV7-2 and TRBJ2-7; D remains ambiguous. In germline, CDR1 is SGHTA, CDR2 FQGNSA. The CDR3 extends over 13 amino acids. Trimming pared 3 bases from V and 6 bases from J, leaving 12 bases between. DNA for the CDR3: TGTGCCAGCAGCTTGTATGGCGCCGGCGAGCAGTACTTC. Protein product: CASSLYGAGEQYF.

The rearrangement links TRBV10-3 to TRBJ2-5; the D gene is possibly TRBD1 (6 bases). This CDR3 region has 12 residues. V dropped 10 bases and J dropped 2 bases, with 11 bases sitting between them. Germline V gives CDR1 ENHRY, CDR2 SYGVKD. The CDR3 sequence: CATRGGQETQYF. DNA for the CDR3: TGTGCCACCCGAGGGGGACAAGAGACCCAGTACTTC.

The chain couples TRBV7-2 to TRBJ1-1, with a weak D call TRBD1 (5 bases). Trimming pared 5 bases from V and 10 bases from J, leaving 14 bases between. Germline V CDR1 and CDR2: SGHTA, FQGNSA. CDR3 length: 12 residues. CDR3 residues: CASSPFSGVAFF. In DNA, the CDR3 is TGTGCCAGCAGCCCTTTTTCGGGGGTAGCTTTCTTT.

The chain carries TRBV19 and TRBJ2-1; D tentatively reads TRBD1 or TRBD2 (5 bases each). The germline CDR1 and CDR2 sequences are LNHDA and SQIVND (reference sequence). The CDR3 totals 14 residues. Trimming removed 5 bases from V and 7 bases from J, with 15 bases in between. The CDR3 nucleotides read TGTGCCAGTAGTCCCTTGGGACCCTGGAATGAGCAGTTCTTC. Amino acid sequence: CASSPLGPWNEQFF.

The V call is TRBV20-1, the J call TRBJ1-3; D is ambiguous. Germline V gene sequence: CDR1 DFQATT, CDR2 SNEGSKA (reference sequence). With 4 bases removed from V and 1 base from J, the gap between germline ends came to 8 bases. The length of the CDR3 is 13 residues. For the CDR3, the DNA is TGCAGTGCTATCATGACATCTGGAAACACCATATATTTT. It encodes CSAIMTSGNTIYF.

V is TRBV7-6 and J is TRBJ2-5; D is perhaps TRBD1 or TRBD2 (5 bases each). The CDR3 totals 15 residues. V shed 5 bases and J shed 4 bases, with 17 bases lying between them. CDR1 and CDR2 (germline): SGHVS, FNYEAQ. CDR3 loop: CASSAVGTRGETQYF. CDR3 nucleotides: TGTGCCAGCAGCGCCGTCGGGACCCGGGGAGAGACCCAGTACTTC.

This chain joins TRBV20-1 and TRBJ2-3; D call uncertain. The CDR3 is made up of 15 amino acids. Trimming stripped 1 base from V and 0 bases from J, with 11 bases between. Germline V gene data show CDR1 as DFQATT and CDR2 as SNEGSKA (reference sequence). The CDR3 sequence: CSARVRRASTDTQYF. The CDR3 bases are TGCAGTGCTAGAGTGCGGAGAGCTAGCACAGATACGCAGTATTTT.

In this sample, this clonotype turned up a few times. J is TRBJ1-2 and V is TRBV7-8; D gene unclear. The CDR3 covers 15 residues. Trimming removed 1 base from V and 0 bases from J, with 9 bases in between. The germline CDR1 and CDR2 sequences are SGHVS and FQNEAQ. This chain's CDR3 is CASSLGGIANYGYTF. DNA of the CDR3: TGTGCCAGCAGCTTAGGAGGAATTGCTAACTATGGCTACACCTTC.

In this sample, this clonotype turned up many times. The V gene is TRBV6-1, the J gene TRBJ2-7, with TRBD2 matching over 7 bases. This CDR3 has 14 amino acids. Germline assignment: CDR1 MNHNS and CDR2 SASEGT. Germline trimming cut 5 bases from V and 4 bases from J; bases unmatched to any gene: 8. The CDR3 sequence is CASSPRTSRYEQYF. The CDR3 nucleotides read TGTGCCAGCAGTCCCCGGACTAGTCGGTACGAGCAGTACTTC.

The rearrangement uses TRBV29-1 and TRBJ2-5; the D gene is possibly TRBD2 (5 bases). The CDR3 runs to 14 residues. Germline lookup yields CDR1 SQVTM and CDR2 ANQGSEA. V lost 1 base to trimming and J lost 3 bases, with 12 bases between them. Here the CDR3 reads CSVEGSVGEETQYF. The CDR3 nucleotides are TGCAGCGTTGAAGGTTCTGTCGGGGAAGAGACCCAGTACTTC. The entire variable domain, with the rest obtained from reference TRBV29-1 and TRBJ2-5, is as follows: SAVISQKPSRDICQRGTSLTIQCQVDSQVTMMFWYRQQPGQSLTLIATANQGSEATYESGFVIDKFPISRPNLTFSTLTVSNMSPEDSSIYLCSVEGSVGEETQYFGPGTRLLVL.

The chain carries TRBV20-1 and TRBJ2-6; D remains ambiguous. The V end lost 3 bases, the J end lost 3 bases, and 3 bases lay between the germline ends. Germline CDR1 DFQATT, CDR2 SNEGSKA (reference sequence). The CDR3 is 12 residues long. CDR3 coding DNA: TGCAGTGCTAGGAGTGGGGCCAACGTCCTGACTTTC. Translation gives CSARSGANVLTF.

V and J are TRBV6-2 or TRBV6-3 and TRBJ1-1, with D maybe TRBD1 (6 bases). The V gene's germline CDR1 is MNHEY and CDR2 SVGEGT. This CDR3 is 14 amino acids long. Trimming pared 2 bases from V and 3 bases from J, leaving 10 bases between. The CDR3 here is CASSYRGLDTEAFF. CDR3 sequence (DNA): TGTGCCAGCAGTTACAGGGGGTTGGACACTGAAGCTTTCTTT.

The gene calls are TRBV5-4 and TRBJ2-7; the D gene is possibly TRBD1 (6 bases). The germline V and J ends were trimmed by 0 bases and 2 bases, with 9 bases remaining between them. Germline CDR1 reads SGHNT; CDR2 reads YYREEE (reference sequence). This CDR3 region has 14 residues. The CDR3 region has the DNA TGTGCCAGCAGCTTGGGGGACACTCCCTACGAGCAGTACTTC. As protein: CASSLGDTPYEQYF.

This clonotype was observed a handful of times. This chain uses TRBV19 with TRBJ2-7; TRBD1 aligns across 8 bases. J was trimmed by 6 bases and V by 4 bases; bases with no gene match: 5. The germline V gene has CDR1 LNHDA and CDR2 SQIVND (reference sequence). The CDR3 is 13 residues long. CDR3 sequence (DNA): TGTGCCAGTAGTAGCGTCAGGGGGCGCGAGCAGTACTTC. It translates to CASSSVRGREQYF.

This chain connects TRBV6-2 or TRBV6-3 to TRBJ2-7, with 7 bases aligning to TRBD1. Per germline, CDR1 MNHEY and CDR2 SVGEGT. The V segment lost 7 bases and the J segment 7 bases; nucleotides outside the gene matches: 16. This CDR3 has 15 residues. CDR3 nucleotide sequence: TGTGCCAGCACCAAAGAGGGGGCAGGGCCAATGGAGCAGTACTTC. The encoded protein is CASTKEGAGPMEQYF.

This chain joins TRBV6-1 and TRBJ2-2, with TRBD2 matching 12 bases. Unmatched junction bases numbered 5, after V lost 5 bases and J lost 4 bases. Germline CDR1 and CDR2: MNHNS and SASEGT. The length of the CDR3 is 16 residues. The CDR3 DNA is TGTGCCAGCAGTTCCCTAGCGGGGGGGATCACCGGGGAGCTGTTTTTT. Residues: CASSSLAGGITGELFF.

The V gene is TRBV6-5, the J gene TRBJ2-6; no definite D call. Germline V gene data show CDR1 as MNHEY and CDR2 as SVGAGI. This CDR3 has 17 residues. Trimming stripped 0 bases from V and 4 bases from J, with 13 bases between. The CDR3 is CASSYSILSGGANVLTF. As DNA, the CDR3 is TGTGCCAGCAGTTACTCGATCCTTTCAGGAGGGGCCAACGTCCTGACTTTC.

The chain is built from TRBV6-1 and TRBJ2-7; 9 bases map to TRBD1. The CDR3 totals 13 residues. CDR1 is MNHNS, CDR2 SASEGT, per germline. With 7 bases clipped from V and 3 bases from J, the junction kept 4 bases outside the gene matches. CDR3 nucleotide sequence: TGTGCCAGCAAAAGGGACAGGGACTACGAGCAGTACTTC. It encodes CASKRDRDYEQYF.

The chain couples TRBV28 to TRBJ1-1; maybe TRBD1 (5 bases). The length of the CDR3 is 14 residues. Germline V gives CDR1 MDHEN, CDR2 SYDVKM. Between the trimmed V and J ends, which lost 1 base and 5 bases, there was a span of 11 bases. Written as DNA, the CDR3 is TGTGCCAGCAGTTTATACGGGGGGAGGACTGAAGCTTTCTTT. It codes for CASSLYGGRTEAFF.

The gene calls are TRBV7-2 and TRBJ1-3; TRBD1 aligns across 10 bases. V gave up 6 bases and J gave up 4 bases; unmatched junction bases: 6. Looked up from germline, CDR1 is SGHTA and CDR2 is FQGNSA. The CDR3 is 15 amino acids. The CDR3 sequence: CASSSGQGEGNTIYF. The DNA for the CDR3 is TGTGCCAGCAGTTCCGGACAGGGGGAAGGAAACACCATATATTTT. Looking up the rest from reference TRBV7-2 and TRBJ1-3 gives the full variable domain: GAGVSQSPSNKVTEKGKDVELRCDPISGHTALYWYRQSLGQGLEFLIYFQGNSAPDKSGLPSDRFSAERTGGSVSTLTIQRTQQEDSAVYLCASSSGQGEGNTIYFGEGSWLTVV.

The genes are TRBV7-4 and TRBJ2-5; D possibly corresponds to TRBD1 (6 bases). The CDR3 length is 14 residues. Germline CDR1 SGHVT, CDR2 SQSDAQ. V shed 7 bases and J shed 5 bases, with 17 bases lying between them. The CDR3 reads CASTEDSEIETQYF. The DNA for the CDR3 is TGTGCCAGCACCGAGGACAGTGAAATCGAGACCCAGTACTTC.